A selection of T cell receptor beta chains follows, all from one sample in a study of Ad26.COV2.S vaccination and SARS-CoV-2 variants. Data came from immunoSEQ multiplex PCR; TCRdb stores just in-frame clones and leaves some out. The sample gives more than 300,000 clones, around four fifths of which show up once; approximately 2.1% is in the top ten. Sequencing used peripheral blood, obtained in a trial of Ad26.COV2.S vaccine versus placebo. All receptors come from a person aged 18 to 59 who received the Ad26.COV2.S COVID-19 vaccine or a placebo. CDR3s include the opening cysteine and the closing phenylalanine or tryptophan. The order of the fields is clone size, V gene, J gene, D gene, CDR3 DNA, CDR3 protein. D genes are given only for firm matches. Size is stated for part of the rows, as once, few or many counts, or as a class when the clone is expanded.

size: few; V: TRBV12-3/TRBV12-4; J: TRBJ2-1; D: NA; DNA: TGTGCCAGCAGTTCCCTTTCGGGGAATGAGCAGTTCTTC; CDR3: CASSSLSGNEQFF
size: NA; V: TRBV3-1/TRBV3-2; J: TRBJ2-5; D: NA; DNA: TGTGCCAGCAGCCAAGGTTGGTTTTTTCAAGAGACCCAGTACTTC; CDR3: CASSQGWFFQETQYF
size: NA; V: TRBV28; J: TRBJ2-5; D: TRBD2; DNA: TGTGCCAGCAACTGGGGGGGATTGCCAGAGACCCAGTACTTC; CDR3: CASNWGGLPETQYF
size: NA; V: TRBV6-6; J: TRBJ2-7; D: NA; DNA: TGTGCCAGCAGTTACGCAGGCGACGCCTACGAGCAGTACTTC; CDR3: CASSYAGDAYEQYF
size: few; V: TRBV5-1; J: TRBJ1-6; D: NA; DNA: TGCGCCAGCAGCCCGGACCATAATTCACCCCTCCACTTT; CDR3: CASSPDHNSPLHF
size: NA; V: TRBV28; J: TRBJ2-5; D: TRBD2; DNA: TGTGCCGGGAAAAGCGGGGGGGCCAGGGAGACCCAGTACTTC; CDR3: CAGKSGGARETQYF
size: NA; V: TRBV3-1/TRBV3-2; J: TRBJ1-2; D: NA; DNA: TGTGCCAGCAGCCAAGATGTGGGACAAATATATGGCTACACCTTC; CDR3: CASSQDVGQIYGYTF
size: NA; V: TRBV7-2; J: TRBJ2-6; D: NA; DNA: TGTGCCAGCAGTCTCGGAGACTCTGGGGCCAACGTCCTGACTTTC; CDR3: CASSLGDSGANVLTF
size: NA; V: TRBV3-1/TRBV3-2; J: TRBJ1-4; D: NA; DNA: TGTGCCAGCAGTCTCAGAGGGACTAATGAAAAACTGTTTTTT; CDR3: CASSLRGTNEKLFF
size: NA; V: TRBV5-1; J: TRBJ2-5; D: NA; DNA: TGCGCCAGCAGCCGGGGGTTCGAGACCCAGTACTTC; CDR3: CASSRGFETQYF
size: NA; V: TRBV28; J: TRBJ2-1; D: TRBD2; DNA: TGTGCCAGCAGTCTTCTTCCGGGACTAGCGGGGGGGCAGAGTGAGCAGTTCTTC; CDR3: CASSLLPGLAGGQSEQFF
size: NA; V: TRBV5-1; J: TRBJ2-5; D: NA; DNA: TGCGCCAGCAGCTTGAACGGGGGAGAGACCCAGTACTTC; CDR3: CASSLNGGETQYF
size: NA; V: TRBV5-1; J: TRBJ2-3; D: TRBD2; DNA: TGCGCCAGCAGCTTGGTTGCTAGCGGGGGGGCCGATACGCAGTATTTT; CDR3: CASSLVASGGADTQYF
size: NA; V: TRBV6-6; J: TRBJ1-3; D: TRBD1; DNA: TGTGCCAGCAGCAACCGACAGGGGAGAGTGGAGAACACCATATATTTT; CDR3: CASSNRQGRVENTIYF
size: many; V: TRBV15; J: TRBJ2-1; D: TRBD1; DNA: TGTGCCACCAGCCCACAGGGGGAGTCCTACAATGAGCAGTTCTTC; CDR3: CATSPQGESYNEQFF
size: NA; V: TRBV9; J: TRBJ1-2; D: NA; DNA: TGTGCCAGCAGCGTAGGCACTGGGGCCCGGTATGGCTACACCTTC; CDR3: CASSVGTGARYGYTF
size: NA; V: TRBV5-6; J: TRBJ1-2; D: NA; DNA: TGTGCCAGCAGCCTCTTAAACGCTGGCTATGGCTACACCTTC; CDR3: CASSLLNAGYGYTF
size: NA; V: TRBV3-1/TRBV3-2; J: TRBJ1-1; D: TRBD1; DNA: TGTGCCAGCAGCTCTGGGGGGGGACAGGCAAGGGTAGCTTTCTTT; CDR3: CASSSGGGQARVAFF
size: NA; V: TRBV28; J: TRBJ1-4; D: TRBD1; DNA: TGTGCCAGCAGTTCGGGACAGGCTAATGAAAAACTGTTTTTT; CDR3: CASSSGQANEKLFF
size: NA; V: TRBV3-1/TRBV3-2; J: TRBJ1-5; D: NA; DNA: TGTGCCAGCAGCCAAGGGGGAGGTCATCAGCCCCAGCATTTT; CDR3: CASSQGGGHQPQHF
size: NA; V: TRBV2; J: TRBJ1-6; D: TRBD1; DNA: TGTGCCAGCAGTGACAGGGGGTCTAATTCACCCCTCCACTTT; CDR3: CASSDRGSNSPLHF
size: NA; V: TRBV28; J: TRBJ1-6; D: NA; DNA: TGTGCCAGCAGTTTACCGGGGAATTCACCCCTCCACTTT; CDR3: CASSLPGNSPLHF
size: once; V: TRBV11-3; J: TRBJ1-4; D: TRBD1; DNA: TGTGCCAGCACCGACCCGGACAGGGGGAATGAAAAACTGTTTTTT; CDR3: CASTDPDRGNEKLFF
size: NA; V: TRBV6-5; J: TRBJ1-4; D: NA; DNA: TGTGCCAGCAGGTCAGGGTTAGAGGAAAAACTGTTTTTT; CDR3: CASRSGLEEKLFF
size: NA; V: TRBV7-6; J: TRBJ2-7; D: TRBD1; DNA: TGTGCCAGCAGCGTGGACAGGGGTGGCGAGCAGTACTTC; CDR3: CASSVDRGGEQYF
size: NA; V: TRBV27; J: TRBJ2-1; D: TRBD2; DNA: TGTGCCAGCAGAGGGCTAGCGGGGCAAGACAATGAGCAGTTCTTC; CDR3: CASRGLAGQDNEQFF
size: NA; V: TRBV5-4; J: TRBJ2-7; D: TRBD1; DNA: TGTGCCAGCAGCGCAACCCGGGACAGCGAAGGGGGCTACGAGCAGTACTTC; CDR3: CASSATRDSEGGYEQYF
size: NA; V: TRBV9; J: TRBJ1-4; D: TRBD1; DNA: TGTGCCAGCAGCGTAGGGACAGGGGGCCCTGAAAAACTGTTTTTT; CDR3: CASSVGTGGPEKLFF
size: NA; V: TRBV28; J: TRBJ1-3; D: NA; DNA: TGTGCCAGCAGTGGACCCCGCTCTGGAAACACCATATATTTT; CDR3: CASSGPRSGNTIYF
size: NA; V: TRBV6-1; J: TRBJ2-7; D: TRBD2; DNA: TGTGCCAGCAGTGAATTTTCTAGCGGGGTCTACGAGCAGTACTTC; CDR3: CASSEFSSGVYEQYF
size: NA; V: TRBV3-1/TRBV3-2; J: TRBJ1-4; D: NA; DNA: TGTGCCAGCAGCCAAGAAAGTGAGCTACTGTTTTTT; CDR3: CASSQESELLFF
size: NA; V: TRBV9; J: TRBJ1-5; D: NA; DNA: TGTGCCAGCAGCGTAGCCCCTTACGGTCAGCCCCAGCATTTT; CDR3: CASSVAPYGQPQHF
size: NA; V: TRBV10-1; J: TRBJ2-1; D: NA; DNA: TGCGCCAGCAGTGGAAGGGGTGCGGCCTACAATGAGCAGTTCTTC; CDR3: CASSGRGAAYNEQFF
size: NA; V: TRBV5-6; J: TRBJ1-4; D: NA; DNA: TGTGCCAGCAGCTCCGCCGGCAGAAGGAATGAAAAACTGTTTTTT; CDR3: CASSSAGRRNEKLFF
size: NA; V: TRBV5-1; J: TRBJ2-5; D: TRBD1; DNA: TGCGCCAGCAGCTATGGACAGGGGAGTGAGACCCAGTACTTC; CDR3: CASSYGQGSETQYF
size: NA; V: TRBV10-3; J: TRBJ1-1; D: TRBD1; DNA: TGTGCCAACCAGCAGGGGGCTGGCACTGAAGCTTTCTTT; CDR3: CANQQGAGTEAFF
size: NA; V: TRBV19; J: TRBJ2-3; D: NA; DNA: TGTGCCAGTAGTGGCCAGGTCAGCACAGATACGCAGTATTTT; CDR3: CASSGQVSTDTQYF
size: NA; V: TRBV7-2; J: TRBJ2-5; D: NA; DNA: TGTGCCAGCAGCTTAGCGGGTCCAGTTACGGGAGACGTAGAGGGTTGGGAGACCCAGTACTTC; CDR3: CASSLAGPVTGDVEGWETQYF
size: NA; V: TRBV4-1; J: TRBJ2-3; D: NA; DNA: TGCGCCAGCAGCCAGGGACCGGACACAGATACGCAGTATTTT; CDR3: CASSQGPDTDTQYF
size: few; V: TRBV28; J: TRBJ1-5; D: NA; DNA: TGTGCCAGCAGATCTATGGACGGAGATAATCAGCCCCAGCATTTT; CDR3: CASRSMDGDNQPQHF
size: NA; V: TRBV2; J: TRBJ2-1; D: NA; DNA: TGTGCCAGCAGTTACGATGAGCAGTTCTTC; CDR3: CASSYDEQFF
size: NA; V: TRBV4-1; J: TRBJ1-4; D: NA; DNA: TGCGCCAGCAACCGTGGACACGGGGAAACTAATGAAAAACTGTTTTTT; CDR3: CASNRGHGETNEKLFF